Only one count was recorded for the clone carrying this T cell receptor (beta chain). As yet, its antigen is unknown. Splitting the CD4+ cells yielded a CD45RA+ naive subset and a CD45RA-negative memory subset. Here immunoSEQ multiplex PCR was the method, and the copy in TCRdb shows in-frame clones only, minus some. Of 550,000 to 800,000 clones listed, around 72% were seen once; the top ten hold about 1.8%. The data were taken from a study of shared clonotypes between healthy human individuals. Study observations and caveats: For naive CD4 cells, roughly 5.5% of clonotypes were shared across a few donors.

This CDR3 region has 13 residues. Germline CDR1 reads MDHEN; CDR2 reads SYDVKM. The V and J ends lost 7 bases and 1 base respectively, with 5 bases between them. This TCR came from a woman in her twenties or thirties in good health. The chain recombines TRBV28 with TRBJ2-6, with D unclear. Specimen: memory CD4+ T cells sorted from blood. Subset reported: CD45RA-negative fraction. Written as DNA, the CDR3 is TGTGCCAGCATCCGATCTGGGGCCAACGTCCTGACTTTC. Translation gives CASIRSGANVLTF.